This TCR beta chain was recorded in a study of breast tumors, draining lymph nodes, adjacent tissues. General study findings and limits: Tumor TCR diversity was below lymph nodes but above nontumor tissue.

Axillary draining lymph nodes of breast cancer patients supplied the node samples. Details on this clonotype: The antigen is undetermined. At one boundary the junction diverges from the germline segment, which might be a read error.

The CDR3 is 18 residues long. In germline, CDR1 is SEHNR, CDR2 FQNEAQ (reference sequence). One entry per CDR3 protein, called by TCRdb with MiXCR from the multiplex PCR reads. This sample has under 250,000 distinct CDR3 sequences, with about 30% found just once. V is TRBV7-9 and J is TRBJ2-6; 9 bases map to TRBD1. Sequenced sample: axillary lymph node tissue. This TCR was sampled from a female donor with breast cancer. Some clones in this sample may be carry-over from other donors' samples. The chain's CDR3 is CASSLRTGAGSGTNVLTF. CDR3 coding DNA: TGCGCCAGCAGCTTGAGGACAGGGGCGGGCTCTGGGACCAACGTCCTGACTTTC.